The subject of this entry is one T cell receptor (beta chain). Its specificity is unknown. CDR1 and CDR2 from the germline V gene are MGHRA and YSYEKL. The CDR3 runs to 15 residues. The source of the sample is a study of T cells expressing NK-cell markers. Study-level background: Seropositivity for HCMV was found in seven of the eight sequenced donors, with one seronegative. Points from the study as a whole: Once again these clonotypes came out on top in the CD3+CD56-NKG2C+ fraction of several donors. Top CD8+ clonotypes included the dominant CD3+CD56+NKG2C+ clonotypes in six donors.

From its re-call of the 5' RACE reads, TCRdb lists each CDR3 protein once, without DNA. The specimen's table records 150,000 to 180,000 distinct CDR3 sequences. The sequence was collected from a woman in her forties or fifties in good health. J is TRBJ2-1 and V is TRBV4-1. The specimen sequenced was blood T cells: a sorted CD56 or NKG2C T cell subset, CD4+ or CD8+ T cells, or bulk PBMC T cells (not recorded which). The CDR3 loop is CASSQVEPFYNEQFF.